The 11 T cell receptor beta chains below all came from one sample that was sequenced in a study of shared clonotypes between healthy human individuals. Only in-frame clones appear in the TCRdb table, and some are missing; sequencing was by immunoSEQ multiplex PCR. The data contain fewer than 600,000 clones, roughly 83% of them singletons. The specimen sequenced was PBMCs. The receptor source for this set is a woman aged 40-49 years in good health. Some clones in this sample may be carry-over from other donors' samples.

This clone was picked up a small number of times. The chain couples TRBV19 to TRBJ2-7; possibly TRBD2 for D (5 bases). The V gene's germline CDR1 is LNHDA and CDR2 SQIVND (reference sequence). This CDR3 region has 15 residues. V gave up 4 bases and J gave up 7 bases, with 20 bases separating them. CDR3 DNA sequence: TGTGCCAGTAGTACCGCTAGAGGTACTACGGGAGAGCAGTACTTC. It is translated as CASSTARGTTGEQYF.

A single count supports this clone. The chain links TRBV15 to TRBJ2-7; 16 nucleotides align to TRBD2. Germline V CDR1 and CDR2: LNHNV, YYDKDF (reference sequence). Trimming cost V 0 bases and J 4 bases; bases outside gene matches: 6. This CDR3 region has 18 residues. The CDR3 spells CATSRDLGTSGRAYEQYF. The DNA of the CDR3 is TGTGCCACCAGCAGAGATCTAGGGACTAGCGGGAGGGCATACGAGCAGTACTTC.

About this clone itself: A far larger clone is off by one base, so a read error is likely. This sample also contains other DNA sequences that code for the same CDR3. The chain couples TRBV5-4 to TRBJ1-5; D unclear. This CDR3 has 19 residues. Germline values: CDR1 SGHNT, CDR2 YYREEE (reference sequence). CDR3 loop: CASSCGRIGPLYSNQPQHF. The DNA of the CDR3 is TGTGCTAGCAGCTGCGGGCGGATCGGGCCCCTTTATAGCAATCAGCCCCAGCATTTT.

This clone was detected many times. The chain has TRBV7-9 and TRBJ2-7; D gene uncertain. This CDR3 spans 12 amino acids. Germline V gene lookup returns CDR1 SEHNR and CDR2 FQNEAQ (reference sequence). V lost 2 bases and J 3 bases, leaving 5 bases between the germline ends. CDR3 sequence: CASSLMDYEQYF. The DNA for the CDR3 is TGTGCCAGCAGCTTAATGGACTACGAGCAGTACTTC.

The rearrangement uses TRBV7-3 and TRBJ2-3; TRBD2 is a possible D gene (6 bases). CDR3 length: 16 amino acids. Germline values: CDR1 SGHTA, CDR2 FQGTGA. V lost 2 bases and J lost 0, with 12 bases in between. The CDR3 coding sequence is TGTGCCAGCAGCTTACTAGCGTCTCTAAGCACAGATACGCAGTATTTT. It specifies CASSLLASLSTDTQYF.

J is TRBJ1-3 and V is TRBV18; D perhaps matches TRBD1 (6 bases). Germline CDR1 reads KGHSH; CDR2 reads LQKENI. Trimming took 3 bases from V and 4 from J, leaving 19 bases between them. The CDR3 has 17 residues. DNA of the CDR3: TGTGCCAGCTCACCTCGTAATCCGGGGGCATCGGGAAACACCATATATTTT. It is translated as CASSPRNPGASGNTIYF.

The chain is built from TRBV29-1 and TRBJ1-1; TRBD1 is a possible D gene (5 bases). This CDR3 is 14 amino acids long. Per germline, CDR1 SQVTM and CDR2 ANQGSEA. V was cut by 6 bases and J by 5 bases, with 19 bases left in between. This CDR3 is CSVAPGAWRTEAFF. CDR3 sequence (DNA): TGCAGCGTAGCCCCCGGGGCCTGGAGGACTGAAGCTTTCTTT. Full variable domain (outside the CDR3, taken from reference TRBV29-1 and TRBJ1-1): SAVISQKPSRDICQRGTSLTIQCQVDSQVTMMFWYRQQPGQSLTLIATANQGSEATYESGFVIDKFPISRPNLTFSTLTVSNMSPEDSSIYLCSVAPGAWRTEAFFGQGTRLTVV.

The J gene is TRBJ2-1, the V gene TRBV28, with D tentatively TRBD1 or TRBD2 (6 bases each). The CDR3 length is 12 residues. Looked up from germline, CDR1 is MDHEN and CDR2 is SYDVKM. The ends were cut back, 7 bases at V and 7 bases at J, with 11 bases in the middle. CDR3 loop: CASTGALNEQFF. The CDR3 region has the DNA TGTGCCAGCACGGGGGCTCTAAATGAGCAGTTCTTC.

Here the CDR3 DNA reads TGTGCCAGCAGCCCTTTGGGCTCCTACGAGCAGTACTTC. It encodes CASSPLGSYEQYF. The chain combines TRBV7-9 with TRBJ2-7; D is undetermined. Between the trimmed V and J ends, which lost 5 bases and 0 bases, there was a span of 8 bases. Germline assignment: CDR1 SEHNR and CDR2 FQNEAQ (reference sequence). This CDR3 comprises 13 residues.

V is TRBV9 and J is TRBJ1-2, with no clear D. The CDR3 spans 15 residues. Trimming pared 0 bases from V and 2 bases from J, leaving 11 bases between. The V gene's germline CDR1 is SGDLS and CDR2 YYNGEE. CDR3 DNA: TGTGCCAGCAGCGTAGAGATTAGTGACAACTATGGCTACACCTTC. It is translated as CASSVEISDNYGYTF.

The V call is TRBV6-4, the J call TRBJ2-1; perhaps TRBD2 as D (5 bases). The V end was cut by 10 bases, the J end by 3 bases, with 19 bases between. This CDR3 is 15 amino acids long. CDR1 is MRHNA, CDR2 SNTAGT, per germline. The CDR3 loop is CAIKWWEQVYNEQFF. Written as DNA, the CDR3 is TGTGCCATTAAGTGGTGGGAGCAGGTCTACAATGAGCAGTTCTTC.